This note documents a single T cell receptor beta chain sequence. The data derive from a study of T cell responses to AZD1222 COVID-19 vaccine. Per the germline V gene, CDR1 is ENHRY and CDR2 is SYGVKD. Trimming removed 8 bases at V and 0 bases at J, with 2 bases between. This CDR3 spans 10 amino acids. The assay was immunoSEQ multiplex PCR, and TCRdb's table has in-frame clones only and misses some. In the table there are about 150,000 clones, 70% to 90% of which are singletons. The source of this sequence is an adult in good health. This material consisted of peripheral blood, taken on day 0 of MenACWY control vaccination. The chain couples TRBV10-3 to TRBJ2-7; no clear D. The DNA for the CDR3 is TGTGCCATCGGCTCCTACGAGCAGTACTTC. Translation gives CAIGSYEQYF.